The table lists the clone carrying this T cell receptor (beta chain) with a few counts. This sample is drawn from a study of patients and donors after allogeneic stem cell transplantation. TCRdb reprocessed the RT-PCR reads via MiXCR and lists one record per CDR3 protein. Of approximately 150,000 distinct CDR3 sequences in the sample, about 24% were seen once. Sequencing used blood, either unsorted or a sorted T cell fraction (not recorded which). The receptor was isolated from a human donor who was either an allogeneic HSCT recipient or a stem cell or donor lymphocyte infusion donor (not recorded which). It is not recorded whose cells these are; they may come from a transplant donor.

The CDR3 nucleotides read TGTGCCAGCAGTTTGGGACAGGGAGGAGGCTACACCTTC. Translated: CASSLGQGGGYTF. This chain joins TRBV12-3 or TRBV12-4 and TRBJ1-2; 9 bases map to TRBD1. This CDR3 has 13 amino acids. V dropped 3 bases and J dropped 8; count of bases not matched to a gene: 4.